These 9 T cell receptor beta chains came from one sample sequenced in a study of CD8+ T cells in alopecia areata (dated by TCRdb to between 2018 and 2020). The protocol used for the library was the immunoSEQ multiplex PCR assay. RNA was extracted from all samples and reverse transcribed into cDNA, which served as template for TCR sequencing. TCRdb re-hosts the immuneACCESS table, in-frame sequences only. Its copies lack some clones; in the studies checked, an unresolved V gene accounts for under half of them, and the cause for the rest is not known. Within this sample are about 190,000 clones, with roughly 60% of them counted one time only. Over 0.9% of the sample is held by the ten biggest clonotypes. The time point label, read with the paper, signifies: 24 weeks on oral tofacitinib. The sample's treatment or condition label, decoded: oral pan-JAK inhibitor, 5-10 mg twice daily. The sample was CD4+ T cells sorted from blood, taken at week 24, from a patient treated with tofacitinib. Receptors were obtained from a human donor with alopecia areata.

This clone was seen only a few times. CDR3 sequence (DNA): TGTGCCAGCAGTGGAGACAGGGCAGTCAATTCACCCCTCCACTTT. It specifies CASSGDRAVNSPLHF. The genes are TRBV2 and TRBJ1-6, with 7 bases that match TRBD1. The CDR3 sequence is 15 residues long. Germline V gene sequence: CDR1 SNHLY, CDR2 FYNNEI. The J segment lost 7 bases and the V segment lost 4 bases, leaving 7 bases of the junction unmatched.

This clone was seen more than once but under ten times. V and J are TRBV29-1 and TRBJ2-6; 8 positions agree with TRBD1. Per the germline V gene, CDR1 is SQVTM and CDR2 is ANQGSEA. The V and J ends lost 7 bases and 1 base, in that order; junction bases with no gene match: 6. The CDR3 sequence is 15 residues long. CDR3 DNA sequence: TGCAGCGCAGGACAGGGCACGTCTGGGGCCAACGTCCTGACTTTC. This codes for CSAGQGTSGANVLTF.

CDR3 bases: TGTGCCAGTAGTACCCTCCGGGACTCCAACTCCTACAATGAGCAGTTCTTC. Translated, it gives CASSTLRDSNSYNEQFF. The V and J genes are TRBV19 and TRBJ2-1, with D maybe TRBD2 (6 bases). The CDR3 runs 17 residues. From germline, CDR1 is LNHDA and CDR2 SQIVND (reference sequence). Trimming removed 4 bases from V and 0 bases from J, with 16 bases in between.

The chain combines TRBV4-3 with TRBJ1-2; the D is unclear. Germline loops: CDR1 LGHNA, CDR2 YSLEER. The V end was cut by 0 bases, the J end by 4 bases, with 6 bases between. The CDR3 is 13 amino acids. CDR3 DNA: TGCGCCAGCAGCCAAGATCTGATCTATGGCTACACCTTC. The encoded protein is CASSQDLIYGYTF.

V gene TRBV29-1 combines with J gene TRBJ2-3; perhaps D is TRBD1 or TRBD2 (5 bases each). Germline loops: CDR1 SQVTM, CDR2 ANQGSEA. CDR3 length: 12 amino acids. Between the trimmed V and J ends, which lost 4 bases and 4 bases, there was a span of 9 bases. The CDR3 is CSVVGAADTQYF. CDR3 coding DNA: TGCAGCGTTGTCGGGGCGGCAGATACGCAGTATTTT.

V and J are TRBV29-1 and TRBJ2-1; D is ambiguous. V was clipped by 3 bases and J by 9 bases, with 6 bases between them. The germline V gene has CDR1 SQVTM and CDR2 ANQGSEA. The length of the CDR3 is 10 residues. The CDR3 nucleotides read TGCAGCGTTGACCACCGTGAGCAGTTCTTC. It codes for CSVDHREQFF.

The V call is TRBV30, the J call TRBJ2-7, with D tentatively TRBD2 (6 bases). The CDR3 extends over 15 amino acids. Germline CDR1 and CDR2: GTSNPN and SVGIG (reference sequence). V was trimmed by 2 bases and J by 3 bases, leaving 17 bases between them. The CDR3 loop is CAWSSRGMEGYEQYF. Here the CDR3 DNA reads TGTGCCTGGAGTTCGAGGGGTATGGAGGGCTACGAGCAGTACTTC.

V is TRBV5-1 and J is TRBJ1-6; 12 nucleotides match TRBD1. The trim removed 0 bases at V and 8 bases at J, leaving 6 bases unmatched. The CDR3 totals 17 residues. Germline V gene sequence: CDR1 SGHRS, CDR2 YFSETQ. CDR3 coding DNA: TGCGCCAGCAGCTTGGCCCGGGACAGGGGGCCTCATTCACCCCTCCACTTT. Protein product: CASSLARDRGPHSPLHF.

The chain couples TRBV29-1 to TRBJ1-1; TRBD1 is a possible D gene (5 bases). The CDR3 loop spans 14 amino acids. Trimming cost V 7 bases and J 1 base, with 16 bases left between them. CDR1 is SQVTM and CDR2 is ANQGSEA in the germline V gene. The CDR3 sequence: CSENLPGRNTEAFF. In DNA, the CDR3 is TGCAGCGAAAACCTCCCAGGGCGGAACACTGAAGCTTTCTTT.